Below, 7 T cell receptor beta chains from the same sample are listed, as sequenced in a study of early stage breast cancer tumors. TCRdb's table, derived via immunoSEQ multiplex PCR, lists solely in-frame clones and lacks some. The table lists tens of thousands of clones, 60% to 80% of them singletons. Material: blood. These receptor sequences come from a person in their 40s with breast cancer.

The chain carries TRBV6-6 and TRBJ2-4, with 11 nucleotides matching TRBD2. CDR3 length: 14 residues. Germline CDR1 reads MNHNY; CDR2 reads SVGAGI (reference sequence). The V segment lost 5 bases and the J segment 9 bases; nucleotides outside the gene matches: 6. The CDR3 region is CASSVAGGPGIQYF. In DNA, the CDR3 is TGTGCCAGCAGTGTAGCGGGAGGGCCGGGCATTCAGTACTTC.

J is TRBJ2-6 and V is TRBV6-4; D not resolved. CDR1 and CDR2 (germline): MRHNA, SNTAGT. There are 16 residues in the CDR3. Trimming pared 3 bases from V and 0 bases from J, leaving 9 bases between. The CDR3 DNA sequence: TGTGCCAGCAGTGATAAGGCGTCCTCTGGGGCCAACGTCCTGACTTTC. It translates to CASSDKASSGANVLTF.

The chain uses TRBV11-1 and TRBJ2-5; no definite D call. Trimming took off 1 base at V and 1 base at J, with 4 bases between the two ends. Germline V gene lookup returns CDR1 SGHAT and CDR2 FQDESV (reference sequence). The CDR3 length is 13 residues. Here the CDR3 DNA reads TGTGCCAGCAGCTTAGTGGCCCAAGAGACCCAGTACTTC. Its translation: CASSLVAQETQYF.

This clone occurred a few times. The chain combines TRBV7-6 with TRBJ1-1; the match to TRBD1 covers 10 bases. V shed 2 bases and J 0 bases; nucleotides not matched to a gene: 6. From germline, CDR1 is SGHVS and CDR2 FNYEAQ. This CDR3 has 17 amino acids. CDR3 sequence reads: CASSLSAGTGVNTEAFF. As DNA, the CDR3 is TGTGCCAGCAGCTTATCGGCCGGGACAGGGGTGAACACTGAAGCTTTCTTT.

The chain recombines TRBV7-2 with TRBJ2-1; TRBD2 matches 10 bases. The CDR3 spans 15 residues. J lost 2 bases, V lost 5 bases, and 3 bases had no gene match. The germline V gene encodes CDR1 SGHTA and CDR2 FQGNSA. This CDR3 is CASSLTSGTYNEQFF. For the CDR3, the DNA is TGTGCCAGCAGCCTAACTAGCGGGACCTACAATGAGCAGTTCTTC.

The chain employs TRBV19 and TRBJ2-5; D is unresolved. CDR1 and CDR2 from the germline V gene are LNHDA and SQIVND (reference sequence). V was pared by 5 bases and J by 5 bases, with 12 bases between. This CDR3 has 13 amino acids. The CDR3 DNA is TGTGCCAGTAGTCTTTCTAGAACTGAGACCCAGTACTTC. This translates into CASSLSRTETQYF.

The V call is TRBV4-2, the J call TRBJ2-5; 8 bases are a match to TRBD2. The CDR3 covers 15 residues. The germline gives CDR1 LGHNA, CDR2 YNFKEQ. V gave up 0 bases and J gave up 1 base; unmatched junction bases: 1. The CDR3 sequence: CASSQDRGGQETQYF. CDR3 bases: TGTGCCAGCAGCCAAGATCGGGGGGGCCAAGAGACCCAGTACTTC.